The rows below give T cell receptor beta chains drawn from one sample of a study of Ad26.COV2.S vaccination and SARS-CoV-2 variants. Profiling relied on immunoSEQ multiplex PCR, and the TCRdb table lists in-frame clones only, not all of them. Altogether hundreds of thousands of clones are present, roughly 90% being singletons, with the ten largest covering around 6.4%. This material consisted of peripheral blood, taken in a trial of Ad26.COV2.S vaccine versus placebo. These receptors were taken from a person aged 18-60 years who received the Ad26.COV2.S COVID-19 vaccine or a placebo. Both conserved end residues are part of each CDR3. D genes are given only for firm matches. Not all rows give a size; the values are once, few, many and, for expanded clones, a class.

size: NA
J: TRBJ1-1
V: TRBV5-1
D: NA
DNA: TGCGCCAGCAGCCTCCCGGGACAAAGAAACACTGAAGCTTTCTTT
CDR3: CASSLPGQRNTEAFF

size: NA
J: TRBJ2-2
V: TRBV11-2
D: TRBD2
DNA: TGTGCCAGCAGCGCGGGACTAGCAGGCGGGGAGCTGTTTTTT
CDR3: CASSAGLAGGELFF

size: NA
J: TRBJ2-3
V: TRBV7-6
D: TRBD2
DNA: TGTGCCAGCAAACTAGAGCGGGAGCAGTATTTT
CDR3: CASKLEREQYF

size: few
J: TRBJ1-3
V: TRBV15
D: NA
DNA: TGTGCCACCAGCCCGACTGAATCAACAAGGAGCACAATTGGAAACACCATATATTTT
CDR3: CATSPTESTRSTIGNTIYF

size: NA
J: TRBJ1-6
V: TRBV25-1
D: NA
DNA: TGTGCCAGCAGCCCACCCTCTCCCGGGGGCCAGAATTCACCCCTCCACTTT
CDR3: CASSPPSPGGQNSPLHF

size: NA
J: TRBJ2-7
V: TRBV15
D: NA
DNA: TGTGCCACCAGCAAGGGACCTCTCGAGCAGTACTTC
CDR3: CATSKGPLEQYF

size: NA
J: TRBJ2-2
V: TRBV7-8
D: NA
DNA: TGTGCCAGCAGCCGAGACAGGAAGAACACCGGGGAGCTGTTTTTT
CDR3: CASSRDRKNTGELFF

size: NA
J: TRBJ2-7
V: TRBV4-1
D: TRBD1
DNA: TGCGCCAGCAGCAGACAGGGGGTTGACGAGCAGTACTTC
CDR3: CASSRQGVDEQYF

size: NA
J: TRBJ2-7
V: TRBV5-1
D: TRBD1
DNA: TGCGCCAGCAGCATCGACAGGGGGGAAACCTACGAGCAGTACTTC
CDR3: CASSIDRGETYEQYF

size: NA
J: TRBJ1-1
V: TRBV5-1
D: NA
DNA: TGCGCCAGCAGCTTGTCGGGCGGAGGCACTGAAGCTTTCTTT
CDR3: CASSLSGGGTEAFF

size: NA
J: TRBJ2-7
V: TRBV28
D: TRBD1
DNA: TGTGCCAGCACCCAACCACTGGGACAGATCTACGAGCAGTACTTC
CDR3: CASTQPLGQIYEQYF

size: NA
J: TRBJ2-7
V: TRBV15
D: TRBD2
DNA: TGTGCCACCAGCAGAGAGAAGACTAGCGGCTCCTACGAGCAGTACTTC
CDR3: CATSREKTSGSYEQYF

size: NA
J: TRBJ2-7
V: TRBV27
D: NA
DNA: TGTGCCAGCATCCCCCTAGGACGGCCAACCTACGAGCAGTACTTC
CDR3: CASIPLGRPTYEQYF

size: NA
J: TRBJ1-5
V: TRBV27
D: NA
DNA: TGTGCCAGCAGTTTATCCACCACCTATCAGCCCCAGCATTTT
CDR3: CASSLSTTYQPQHF

size: NA
J: TRBJ2-2
V: TRBV12-3/TRBV12-4
D: NA
DNA: TGTGCCAGCAGATTAGGGGGAACCGGGGAGCTGTTTTTT
CDR3: CASRLGGTGELFF

size: NA
J: TRBJ1-2
V: TRBV12-3/TRBV12-4
D: TRBD1
DNA: TGTGCCAGCAGTAAGGACAGGGCAAGTGGCTACACCTTC
CDR3: CASSKDRASGYTF

size: NA
J: TRBJ2-7
V: TRBV3-1/TRBV3-2
D: NA
DNA: TGTGCCAGCAGCCGGAGGTACGAGCAGTACTTC
CDR3: CASSRRYEQYF

size: NA
J: TRBJ1-1
V: TRBV18
D: NA
DNA: TGTGCCAGCTCACCGACAGACACAGGGCTCTCTGAAGCTTTCTTT
CDR3: CASSPTDTGLSEAFF

size: NA
J: TRBJ1-5
V: TRBV28
D: NA
DNA: TGTGCCAGCAGTTTAAAGGGGTCTAGCAATCAGCCCCAGCATTTT
CDR3: CASSLKGSSNQPQHF

size: NA
J: TRBJ2-7
V: TRBV6-6
D: NA
DNA: TGTGCCACATTAACCTCGGGGCACACTCCCTACGAGCAGTACTTC
CDR3: CATLTSGHTPYEQYF

size: NA
J: TRBJ2-6
V: TRBV9
D: TRBD1
DNA: TGTGCCAGCAGCACCCCAGGAGAGGGGGCGAGTTTCCGCTCTGGGGCCAACGTCCTGACTTTC
CDR3: CASSTPGEGASFRSGANVLTF

size: NA
J: TRBJ1-6
V: TRBV7-2
D: TRBD1
DNA: TGTGCCAGCAGCTTAGCGCAGGGGGGCTCACCCCTCCACTTT
CDR3: CASSLAQGGSPLHF

size: NA
J: TRBJ1-2
V: TRBV12-3/TRBV12-4
D: NA
DNA: TGTGCCAGCAGTCCCAAGGCTAACTATGGCTACACCTTC
CDR3: CASSPKANYGYTF

size: NA
J: TRBJ1-1
V: TRBV5-1
D: NA
DNA: TGCGCCAGCAGCTTGACCGGGGACACTGAAGCTTTCTTT
CDR3: CASSLTGDTEAFF

size: NA
J: TRBJ2-5
V: TRBV19
D: NA
DNA: TGTGCCAGTAGTATAGTGGGCAAAGAGACCCAGTACTTC
CDR3: CASSIVGKETQYF

size: NA
J: TRBJ1-5
V: TRBV28
D: NA
DNA: TGTGCCAGCAGCGTCAATCAGCCCCAGCATTTT
CDR3: CASSVNQPQHF

size: NA
J: TRBJ1-1
V: TRBV9
D: NA
DNA: TGTGCCAGCAGCGTCGCCCCGGGCCCCACTGAAGCTTTCTTT
CDR3: CASSVAPGPTEAFF

size: NA
J: TRBJ1-1
V: TRBV23-1
D: TRBD1
DNA: TGCGCCAGGAGGACAGGTGAAGTGGGGACTGAAGCTTTCTTT
CDR3: CARRTGEVGTEAFF

size: NA
J: TRBJ2-3
V: TRBV6-5
D: NA
DNA: TGTGCCAGCAGTTACGAAATCCCGCTGTCGGCAGATACGCAGTATTTT
CDR3: CASSYEIPLSADTQYF

size: NA
J: TRBJ2-7
V: TRBV9
D: TRBD2
DNA: TGTGCCAGCAGCCAAAGCGGGGGTGACACCTATGAGCAGTACTTC
CDR3: CASSQSGGDTYEQYF

size: NA
J: TRBJ1-2
V: TRBV10-3
D: TRBD1
DNA: TGTGCCGCCGACAGGGGTGATGGCTACACCTTC
CDR3: CAADRGDGYTF

size: NA
J: TRBJ1-1
V: TRBV4-1
D: NA
DNA: TGCGCCAGCAGCCAAGGTATGGTAGGGAACACTGAAGCTTTCTTT
CDR3: CASSQGMVGNTEAFF

size: NA
J: TRBJ1-3
V: TRBV7-8
D: NA
DNA: TGTGCCAGCAGCGGAGGAGCTGGAAACACCATATATTTT
CDR3: CASSGGAGNTIYF

size: few
J: TRBJ1-4
V: TRBV7-9
D: NA
DNA: TGTGCCAGCAGCACCGGGGGAGGGGCTAATGAAAAACTGTTTTTT
CDR3: CASSTGGGANEKLFF

size: NA
J: TRBJ2-1
V: TRBV2
D: TRBD2
DNA: TGTGCCAGCAGTACTAGCGAGTTCAATGAGCAGTTCTTC
CDR3: CASSTSEFNEQFF

size: NA
J: TRBJ2-1
V: TRBV2
D: NA
DNA: TGTGCCAGCAACCTAGCGGACAGCTCCTACAATGAGCAGTTCTTC
CDR3: CASNLADSSYNEQFF

size: NA
J: TRBJ1-5
V: TRBV20-1
D: NA
DNA: TGCAGTGCTAGCCAGGGCCAGCCCCAGCATTTT
CDR3: CSASQGQPQHF

size: NA
J: TRBJ1-1
V: TRBV5-4
D: TRBD1
DNA: TGTGCCAGCAGCTTGGCCGGGGGACAGGGAGTGAACACTGAAGCTTTCTTT
CDR3: CASSLAGGQGVNTEAFF

size: NA
J: TRBJ2-2
V: TRBV27
D: TRBD1
DNA: TGTGCCAGCAGTTTATTTGGGGTGGCGGGACAGGGGAGCACCGGGGAGCTGTTTTTT
CDR3: CASSLFGVAGQGSTGELFF

size: NA
J: TRBJ1-5
V: TRBV27
D: NA
DNA: TGTGCCAGCAGTTTGAGGGGGGTGGGGCAGCCCCAGCATTTT
CDR3: CASSLRGVGQPQHF